The sequence of this T cell receptor beta chain was determined in a study of T cell repertoires in cytomegalovirus infection. The V end lost 4 bases, the J end lost 9 bases, and 10 bases lay between the germline ends. Germline V gene lookup returns CDR1 SEHNR and CDR2 FQNEAQ (reference sequence). The CDR3 sequence is 12 residues long. TCRdb reanalysed the reads using MiXCR and keeps one entry per CDR3 protein. The table includes hundreds of thousands of distinct CDR3 sequences, about a third detected once. Broader study findings: Summed frequency of public TCR beta families distinguished CMV carriers with the relevant HLA.

About this clonotype itself: The antigen remains undetermined.

This material consisted of cultured CD8+ T cells from PBMCs, taken from culture after CMV antigen stimulation. The chain is built from TRBV7-9 and TRBJ2-1; no clear D. This receptor was identified in a human donor in good health (CMV status not recorded). Some clones in this sample may be carry-over from other donors' samples. The DNA for the CDR3 is TGTGCCAGCAGCTCCTACATAGCTGAGCAGTTCTTC. The encoded protein is CASSSYIAEQFF.